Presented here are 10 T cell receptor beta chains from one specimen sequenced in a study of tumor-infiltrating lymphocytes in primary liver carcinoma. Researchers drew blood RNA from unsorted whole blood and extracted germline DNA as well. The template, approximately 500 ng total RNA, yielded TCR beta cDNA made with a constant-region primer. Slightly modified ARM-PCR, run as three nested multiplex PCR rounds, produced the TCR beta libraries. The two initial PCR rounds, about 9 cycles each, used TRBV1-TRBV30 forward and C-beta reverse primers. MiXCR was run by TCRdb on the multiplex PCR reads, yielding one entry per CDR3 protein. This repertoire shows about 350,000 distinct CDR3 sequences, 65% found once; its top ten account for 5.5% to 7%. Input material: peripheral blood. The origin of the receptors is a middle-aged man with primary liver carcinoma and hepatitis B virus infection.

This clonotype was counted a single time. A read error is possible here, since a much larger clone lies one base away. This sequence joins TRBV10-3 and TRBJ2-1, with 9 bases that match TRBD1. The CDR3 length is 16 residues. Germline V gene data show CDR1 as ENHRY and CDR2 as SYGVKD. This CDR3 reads CAIGEPRGTGNNEQFF. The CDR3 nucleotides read TGTGCCATCGGTGAGCCGAGGGGGACAGGGAACAATGAGCAGTTCTTC.

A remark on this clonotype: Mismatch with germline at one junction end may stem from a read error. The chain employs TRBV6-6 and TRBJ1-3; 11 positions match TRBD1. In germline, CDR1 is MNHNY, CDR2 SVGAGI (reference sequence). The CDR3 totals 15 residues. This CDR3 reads CVSRNPGTGGNSIYF. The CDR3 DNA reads TGTGTCAGCAGGAACCCAGGGACAGGGGGAAACTCCATATATTTT.

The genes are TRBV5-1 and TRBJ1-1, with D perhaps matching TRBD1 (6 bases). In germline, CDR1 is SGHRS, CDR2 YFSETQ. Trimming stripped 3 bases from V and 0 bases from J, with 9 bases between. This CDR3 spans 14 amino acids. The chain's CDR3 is CASSSGALNTEAFF. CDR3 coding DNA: TGCGCCAGCAGCTCAGGGGCGCTGAACACTGAAGCTTTCTTT.

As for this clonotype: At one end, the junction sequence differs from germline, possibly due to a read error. The chain's CDR3 is CASSLGDSYLYERYF. In nucleotides, the CDR3 is TGTGCCAGCAGCTTGGGGGACAGTTACCTCTACGAGCGGTACTTC. The J gene is TRBJ2-7, the V gene TRBV5-4, with 7 positions matching TRBD1. Germline values: CDR1 SGHNT, CDR2 YYREEE (reference sequence). The length of the CDR3 is 15 residues.

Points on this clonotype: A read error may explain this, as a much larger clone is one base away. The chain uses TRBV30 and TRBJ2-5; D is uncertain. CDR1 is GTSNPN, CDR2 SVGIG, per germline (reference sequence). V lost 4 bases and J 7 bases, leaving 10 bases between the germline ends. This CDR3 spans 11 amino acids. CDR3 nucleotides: TGTGCCTGGAATGTTGACCGGACCCAGTACTTC. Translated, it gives CAWNVDRTQYF.

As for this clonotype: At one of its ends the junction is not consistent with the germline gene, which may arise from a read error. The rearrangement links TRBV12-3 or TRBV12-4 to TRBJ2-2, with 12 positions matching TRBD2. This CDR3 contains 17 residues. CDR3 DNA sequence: TGTGCCAGCAGACGAGGACTAGCGGGACCGGACACCGGGGAGCCGTTTTTT. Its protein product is CASRRGLAGPDTGEPFF.

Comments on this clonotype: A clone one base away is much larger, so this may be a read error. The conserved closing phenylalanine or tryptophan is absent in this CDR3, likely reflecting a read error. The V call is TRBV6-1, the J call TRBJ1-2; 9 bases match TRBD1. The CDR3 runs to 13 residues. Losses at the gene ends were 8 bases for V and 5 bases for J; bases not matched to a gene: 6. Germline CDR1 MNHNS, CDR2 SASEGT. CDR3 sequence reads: CASAQGQGYGYTL. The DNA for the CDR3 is TGTGCCAGCGCGCAGGGACAGGGATATGGCTACACCCTC.

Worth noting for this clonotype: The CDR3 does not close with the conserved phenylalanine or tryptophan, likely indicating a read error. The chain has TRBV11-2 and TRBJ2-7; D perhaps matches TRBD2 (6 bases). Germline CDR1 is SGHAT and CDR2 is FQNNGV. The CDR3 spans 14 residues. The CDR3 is CVSSPTGGNYEQYS. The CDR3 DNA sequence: TGTGTCAGCAGCCCCACTGGCGGGAACTACGAGCAGTACTCC.

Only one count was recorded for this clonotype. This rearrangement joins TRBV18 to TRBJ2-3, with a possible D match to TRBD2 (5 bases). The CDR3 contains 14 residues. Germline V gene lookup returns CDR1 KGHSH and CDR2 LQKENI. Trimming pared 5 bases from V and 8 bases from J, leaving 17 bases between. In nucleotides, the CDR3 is TGTGCCAGCTCATCGACGGAACCTGGACTTACGCAGTATTTT. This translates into CASSSTEPGLTQYF.

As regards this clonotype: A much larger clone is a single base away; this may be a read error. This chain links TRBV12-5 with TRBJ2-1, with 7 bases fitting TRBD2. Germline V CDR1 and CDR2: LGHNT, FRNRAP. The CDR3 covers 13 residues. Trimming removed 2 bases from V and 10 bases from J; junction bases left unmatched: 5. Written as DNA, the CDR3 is TGTGCTAGTGGTTTGAGGGGACTACAGGAGCAGTTCTTC. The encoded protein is CASGLRGLQEQFF.